This entry lists 6 T cell receptor beta chains sequenced from one sample in a study of T cells in Graves' hyperthyroidism and ophthalmopathy. Amplification targeted TCR beta CDR3 regions from RNA transcripts. Researchers ran a first-round RT-PCR on the TCR CDR3 using the HTBI primer set. In TCRdb, the multiplex PCR reads were re-called with MiXCR into one record per CDR3 protein. The data show about 840,000 distinct CDR3 sequences, with 38% seen just once and about 9% held by the top ten. The source material was blood. The origin of the receptors is a man younger than 35 with Graves' hyperthyroidism.

The chain has TRBV7-9 and TRBJ1-4; no clear D. CDR1 SEHNR and CDR2 FQNEAQ come from the germline V gene (reference sequence). The CDR3 sequence is 12 residues long. V was clipped by 1 base and J by 8 bases, with 5 bases between them. CDR3 DNA: TGTGCCAGCAGCTTAGTGGTGGAAAAACTGTTTTTT. Its translation: CASSLVVEKLFF.

The chain has TRBV7-2 and TRBJ1-2, with 9 bases fitting TRBD1. Germline loops: CDR1 SGHTA, CDR2 FQGNSA. Unmatched junction bases numbered 4, after V lost 6 bases and J lost 2 bases. This CDR3 spans 14 amino acids. CDR3 in DNA: TGTGCCAGCAGAACAGGGGGCGGGAACTATGGCTACACCTTC. Translation gives CASRTGGGNYGYTF.

Remarks on this clonotype: One end of the junction varies from germline; a read error may be responsible. The CDR3 spells CASSSHRGLVF. The CDR3 coding sequence is TGTGCCAGCAGTTCCCACAGGGGGCTCGTCTTC. The gene calls are TRBV25-1 and TRBJ2-1; the match to TRBD1 covers 9 bases. From germline, CDR1 is MGHDK and CDR2 SYGVNS. This CDR3 has 11 residues.

This chain uses TRBV28 with TRBJ2-5; D could derive from TRBD1 or TRBD2 (5 bases each). Trimming stripped 3 bases from V and 1 base from J, with 9 bases between. The CDR3 has 14 residues. CDR1 MDHEN and CDR2 SYDVKM come from the germline V gene. The CDR3 coding sequence is TGTGCCAGCAGTTTTCTGGGGACCCAAGAGACCCAGTACTTC. Translation gives CASSFLGTQETQYF.

This clonotype was counted at least ten times. This chain connects TRBV5-1 to TRBJ1-1; 8 nucleotides line up with TRBD1. CDR1 and CDR2 (germline): SGHRS, YFSETQ. V lost 3 bases, J lost 5 bases, and 6 bases stayed unmatched. The CDR3 is 14 residues long. The chain's CDR3 is CASSSQGAQTEAFF. The CDR3 nucleotides read TGCGCCAGCAGCTCTCAGGGGGCGCAAACTGAAGCTTTCTTT.

The chain has TRBV5-4 and TRBJ1-5; no clear D gene. There are 13 residues in the CDR3. Germline V gives CDR1 SGHNT, CDR2 YYREEE (reference sequence). Between the trimmed V and J ends, which lost 0 bases and 11 bases, there was a span of 12 bases. CDR3 bases: TGTGCCAGCAGCTTGGGGGTCCAAGAGACCCAGCATTTT. This translates into CASSLGVQETQHF.